Listed below are T cell receptor beta chains from one sample, sequenced in a study of blood T cell repertoires in COVID-19. Sequencing was performed with immunoSEQ multiplex PCR; in TCRdb, only in-frame clones are kept and a portion is missing. The data hold about 98,000 clones, with roughly 92% observed a single time. Sequencing used peripheral blood. The receptors shown here come from a woman in her forties or fifties with COVID-19, enrolled during active disease. The CDR3 runs from the conserved cysteine through the conserved F or W. Each record gives: V gene, clone size, D gene, J gene, CDR3 DNA, CDR3 protein. The D gene is left open where the match is weak. Clone size is not always given. Where it is, it says once, few, many or a class for expanded clones.

TRBV11-2	NA	NA	TRBJ2-1	TGTGCCAGCAGCTTAGCCTCGAGCTCCTACAATGAGCAGTTCTTC	CASSLASSSYNEQFF
TRBV10-3	NA	TRBD1	TRBJ1-4	TGTGCCACAAATGCAGGGGGAGAAAAACTGTTTTTT	CATNAGGEKLFF
TRBV19	few	TRBD1	TRBJ1-6	TGTGCCAGTCAGATGGGACAGGAGAATTCACCCCTCCACTTT	CASQMGQENSPLHF
TRBV5-4	NA	NA	TRBJ2-7	TGTGCCAGCAGCTTAACAGGAGGGAACGAGCAGTACTTC	CASSLTGGNEQYF
TRBV30	NA	TRBD1	TRBJ1-1	TGTGCCTGGAGTGGGACAGGGGCGGACACTGAAGCTTTCTTT	CAWSGTGADTEAFF
TRBV27	NA	TRBD1	TRBJ1-5	TGTGCCAGCAGTTTACCTGGGACAGGGGAGTGGAATCAGCCCCAGCATTTT	CASSLPGTGEWNQPQHF
TRBV11-2	NA	NA	TRBJ2-1	TGTGCCAGCACGGCGGATTACAATGAGCAGTTCTTC	CASTADYNEQFF
TRBV5-4	NA	NA	TRBJ1-2	TGTGCCAGCAGGGCGTCCGGACATCTGGATGGCTACACCTTC	CASRASGHLDGYTF
TRBV5-4	NA	TRBD1	TRBJ1-2	TGTGCCAGCAGCTTGTCGGACAGGTCTAACTATGGCTACACCTTC	CASSLSDRSNYGYTF
TRBV7-2	NA	NA	TRBJ2-7	TGTGCCAGCAGCTCCCTCTTCAGCTCCTACGAGCAGTACTTC	CASSSLFSSYEQYF
TRBV7-6	NA	TRBD1	TRBJ2-2	TGTGCCAGCGGTGACCAGGGGGTGGACGGGGAGCTGTTTTTT	CASGDQGVDGELFF
TRBV2	NA	TRBD1	TRBJ1-5	TGTGCCAGCAGCCCGGTCTGGACAGGGGGCCTTAGCAATCAGCCCCAGCATTTT	CASSPVWTGGLSNQPQHF
TRBV19	NA	NA	TRBJ1-1	TGTGCCAGTAGTATCCCAGGCGAGACCCAGGCTTTCTTT	CASSIPGETQAFF
TRBV19	NA	NA	TRBJ1-3	TGTGCCAGTAGCCCACAGGGACCGAGCTCTGGAAACACCATATATTTT	CASSPQGPSSGNTIYF
TRBV5-6	NA	NA	TRBJ1-1	TGTGCCAGCAGCTTACCCGGGGGGAACACTGAAGCTTTCTTT	CASSLPGGNTEAFF
TRBV2	NA	TRBD2	TRBJ2-7	TGTGCCAGCAGCCTAAGCGGGGGGGGCCCCTACGAGCAGTACTTC	CASSLSGGGPYEQYF
TRBV5-6	NA	NA	TRBJ1-1	TGTGCCAGCAGCTTTTACGGCAGGATGAACACTGAAGCTTTCTTT	CASSFYGRMNTEAFF
TRBV6-5	NA	TRBD1	TRBJ2-5	TGTGCCAGCAGTCGGGACAGGGGGGAGACCCAGTACTTC	CASSRDRGETQYF
TRBV11-2	NA	NA	TRBJ1-4	TGTGCCAGCAGCCGTGTTGAAAAACTGTTTTTT	CASSRVEKLFF